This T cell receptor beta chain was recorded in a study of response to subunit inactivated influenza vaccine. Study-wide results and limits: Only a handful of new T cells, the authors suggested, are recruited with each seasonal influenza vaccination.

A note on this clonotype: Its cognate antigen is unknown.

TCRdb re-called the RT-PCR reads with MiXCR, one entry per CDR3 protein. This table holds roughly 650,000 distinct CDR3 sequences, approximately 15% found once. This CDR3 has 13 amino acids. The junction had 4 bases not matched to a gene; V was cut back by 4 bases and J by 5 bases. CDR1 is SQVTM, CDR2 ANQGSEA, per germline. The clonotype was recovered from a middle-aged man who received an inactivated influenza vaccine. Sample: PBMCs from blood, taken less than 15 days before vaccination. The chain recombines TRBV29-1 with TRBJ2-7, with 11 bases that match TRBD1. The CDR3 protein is CSVGDRGSNEQYF. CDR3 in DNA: TGCAGCGTTGGGGACAGGGGGAGTAACGAGCAGTACTTC.